A selection of T cell receptor beta chains follows, all from one sample in a study of molecular identifiers for immune sequencing clone quantification. From the PCR reads, TCRdb called clonotypes with MiXCR, one entry per CDR3 protein. The table includes about 500,000 distinct CDR3 sequences, roughly 25% detected once. The source material was naive CD8+ T cells from blood, with Jurkat cell RNA spiked in. These receptors were collected from a human donor in good health. Some libraries in this study had Jurkat cell RNA spiked in. CDR3s include the opening cysteine and the closing phenylalanine or tryptophan. A D gene is named only where the DNA matches it firmly. The size field is filled for only some rows; it gives once, few, many or a size class.

>-|TRBJ2-2|TRBD2|TRBV12-3/TRBV12-4
CASSLLAGDGTGELFF
TGTGCCAGCAGTTTATTAGCGGGAGATGGGACCGGGGAGCTGTTTTTT
>few|TRBJ2-3|-|TRBV5-5
CASSLSVDTQYF
TGTGCCAGCAGCTTGTCGGTGGATACGCAGTATTTT
>once|TRBJ2-2|TRBD1|TRBV24-1
CATAGTGGPVTGELFF
TGTGCCACCGCTGGGACAGGGGGGCCGGTCACCGGGGAGCTGTTTTTT
>-|TRBJ1-1|-|TRBV19
CASKTGTNTEAFF
TGTGCCAGTAAAACAGGGACGAACACTGAAGCTTTCTTT
>-|TRBJ1-5|-|TRBV2
CASTTSPYSNQPQHF
TGTGCCAGCACCACGAGCCCTTATAGCAATCAGCCCCAGCATTTT
>few|TRBJ1-5|TRBD1|TRBV9
CASSIRTGVPPGKPQHF
TGTGCCAGCAGCATTCGGACAGGGGTCCCACCTGGGAAGCCCCAGCATTTT
>-|TRBJ1-1|-|TRBV4-2
CASSQEQGEAFF
TGTGCCAGCAGCCAAGAACAGGGTGAAGCTTTCTTT
>-|TRBJ2-7|TRBD1|TRBV6-2/TRBV6-3
CASSADRGGYEQYF
TGTGCCAGCAGTGCGGACAGGGGAGGCTACGAGCAGTACTTC
>-|TRBJ2-3|-|TRBV27
CASSLFGGAFADTQYF
TGTGCCAGCAGTTTATTCGGGGGCGCCTTTGCAGATACGCAGTATTTT
>-|TRBJ2-7|-|TRBV19
CASSITGTYEQYF
TGTGCCAGTAGTATAACGGGGACCTACGAGCAGTACTTC
>-|TRBJ2-3|-|TRBV19
CASSTSQGSTDTQYF
TGTGCCAGTAGTACCTCACAGGGAAGCACAGATACGCAGTATTTT
>few|TRBJ2-7|-|TRBV6-5
CASSPGTNLLGEQYF
TGTGCCAGCAGTCCAGGGACAAACCTCCTGGGGGAGCAGTACTTC
>many|TRBJ2-2|TRBD1|TRBV20-1
CSALNPGGVRTGELFF
TGCAGTGCTTTAAACCCAGGGGGCGTTCGTACCGGGGAGCTGTTTTTT
>-|TRBJ2-2|-|TRBV7-6
CASSPTRVTGELFF
TGTGCCAGCAGCCCGACCCGAGTCACCGGGGAGCTGTTTTTT
>few|TRBJ2-7|TRBD1|TRBV7-9
CASSLVTGVEQYF
TGTGCCAGCAGCTTAGTGACAGGGGTCGAGCAGTACTTC
>-|TRBJ2-3|-|TRBV12-3/TRBV12-4
CASSLTWRDQDTQYF
TGTGCCAGCAGTTTAACCTGGCGGGATCAAGATACGCAGTATTTT
>many|TRBJ2-3|-|TRBV3-1
CASSLRDGDTQYF
TGTGCCAGCAGCCTCAGGGATGGAGATACGCAGTATTTT
>-|TRBJ1-5|-|TRBV6-2/TRBV6-3
CAGTGGVTVAQHF
TGTGCCGGCACGGGGGGGGTTACCGTGGCCCAGCATTTT
>few|TRBJ1-1|-|TRBV20-1
CSARDKGGETVLTEAFF
TGCAGTGCTAGAGATAAAGGGGGAGAGACAGTTCTCACTGAAGCTTTCTTT
>-|TRBJ1-1|-|TRBV5-3
CAGSLDRNTEAFF
TGTGCCGGCAGCCTAGACAGGAACACTGAAGCTTTCTTT
>-|TRBJ1-1|TRBD1|TRBV20-1
CSARDPRDRQITEAFF
TGCAGTGCTAGAGACCCGCGGGACAGACAAATCACTGAAGCTTTCTTT
>many|TRBJ2-3|TRBD2|TRBV29-1
CSGESSGGPADTQYF
TGCAGCGGTGAATCGTCGGGGGGGCCAGCTGATACGCAGTATTTT
>few|TRBJ2-7|-|TRBV28
CASKSGRAPFEQYF
TGTGCCAGCAAATCGGGACGGGCGCCTTTCGAGCAGTACTTC
>-|TRBJ2-5|TRBD2|TRBV3-1
CASSPGAAGEWERETQYF
TGTGCCAGCAGCCCCGGGGCAGCGGGGGAATGGGAAAGAGAGACCCAGTACTTC
>few|TRBJ2-7|-|TRBV4-3
CASSHEAGSSYEQYF
TGCGCCAGCAGCCATGAGGCGGGGAGCTCCTACGAGCAGTACTTC
>-|TRBJ2-2|TRBD1|TRBV5-1
CASSLDGTDTNTGELFF
TGCGCCAGCAGCTTGGACGGGACAGACACGAACACCGGGGAGCTGTTTTTT
>many|TRBJ1-6|-|TRBV5-4
CASSLIRSHDDNSPLHF
TGTGCCAGCAGCCTCATCAGGTCCCACGATGATAATTCACCCCTCCACTTT
>few|TRBJ2-5|-|TRBV27
CASSFGKSETQYF
TGTGCCAGCAGTTTCGGGAAAAGTGAGACCCAGTACTTC
>few|TRBJ2-5|TRBD2|TRBV7-9
CASSPRTSGRAVETQYF
TGTGCCAGCAGCCCCCGGACTAGCGGGAGGGCCGTTGAGACCCAGTACTTC
>many|TRBJ2-5|-|TRBV5-1
CASSDDRKTQYF
TGCGCCAGCAGCGACGACAGGAAGACCCAGTACTTC
>-|TRBJ2-7|TRBD2|TRBV27
CASMRGGGGEQYF
TGTGCCAGCATGCGGGGGGGCGGCGGCGAGCAGTACTTC